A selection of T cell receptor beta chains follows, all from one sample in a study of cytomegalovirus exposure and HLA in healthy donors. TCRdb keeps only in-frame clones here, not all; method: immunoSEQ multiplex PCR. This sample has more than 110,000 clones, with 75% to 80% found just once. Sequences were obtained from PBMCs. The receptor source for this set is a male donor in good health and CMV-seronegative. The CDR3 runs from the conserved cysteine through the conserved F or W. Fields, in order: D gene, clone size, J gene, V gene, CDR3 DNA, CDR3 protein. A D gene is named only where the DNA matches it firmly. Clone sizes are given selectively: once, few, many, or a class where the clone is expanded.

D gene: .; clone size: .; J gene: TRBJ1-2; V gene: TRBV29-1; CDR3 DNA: TGCAGCGTTGACTGGGGGCCCGGCTACACCTTC; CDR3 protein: CSVDWGPGYTF
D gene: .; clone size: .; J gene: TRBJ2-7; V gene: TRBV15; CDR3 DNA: TGTGCCACCAGCACCCGGACTCTGACCTACGAGCAGTACTTC; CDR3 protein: CATSTRTLTYEQYF
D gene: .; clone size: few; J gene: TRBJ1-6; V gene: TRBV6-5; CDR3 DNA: TGTGCCAGCAGTTACGGACAGCATTCACCCCTCCACTTT; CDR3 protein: CASSYGQHSPLHF
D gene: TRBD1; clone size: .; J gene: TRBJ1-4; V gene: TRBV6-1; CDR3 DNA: TGTGCCAGCAGGACAGGGGGGTCTGGTGAAAAACTGTTTTTT; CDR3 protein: CASRTGGSGEKLFF
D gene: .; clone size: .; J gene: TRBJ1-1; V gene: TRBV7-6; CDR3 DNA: TGTGCCAGCAGCTTAGACAGCGGAGGCGGTGAAGCTTTCTTT; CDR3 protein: CASSLDSGGGEAFF
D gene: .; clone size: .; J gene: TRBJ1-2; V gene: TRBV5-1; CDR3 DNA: TGCGCCAGCAGCCGAGACAGGTCCTACTATGGCTACACCTTC; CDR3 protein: CASSRDRSYYGYTF
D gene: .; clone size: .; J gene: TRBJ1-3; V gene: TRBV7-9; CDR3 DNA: TGTGCCAGCAGCTTAGAGGGAGCAGTCTCTGGAAACACCATATATTTT; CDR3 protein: CASSLEGAVSGNTIYF
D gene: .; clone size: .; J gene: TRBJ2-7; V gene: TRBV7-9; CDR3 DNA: TGTTCCAGCAGCCCCCGCCCCACAGGGCCCAGGGCCTACGAGCAGTACTTC; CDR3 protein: CSSSPRPTGPRAYEQYF
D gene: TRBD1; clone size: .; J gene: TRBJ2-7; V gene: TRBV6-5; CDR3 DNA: TGTGCCAGCATCTCAGGACAGGGGGCCTGGTACGAGCAGTACTTC; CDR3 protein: CASISGQGAWYEQYF
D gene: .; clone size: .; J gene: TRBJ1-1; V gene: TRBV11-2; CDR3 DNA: TGTGCCAGCAGCCTAATGGGTGGGACAATGAACACTGAAGCTTTCTTT; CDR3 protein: CASSLMGGTMNTEAFF
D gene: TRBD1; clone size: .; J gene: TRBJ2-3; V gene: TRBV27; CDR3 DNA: TGTGCCAGCAGGCCACTCCGACAGGGAGTGAGGGGCACAGATACGCAGTATTTT; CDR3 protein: CASRPLRQGVRGTDTQYF
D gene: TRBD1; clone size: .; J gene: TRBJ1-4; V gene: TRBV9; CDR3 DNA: TGTGCCAGCAGCTCCGTCCAAACCTCCGGGACAGGGGGTGAAAAACTGTTTTTT; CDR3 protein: CASSSVQTSGTGGEKLFF
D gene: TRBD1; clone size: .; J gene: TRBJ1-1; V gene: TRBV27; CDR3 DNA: TGTGCCAGCAGTTTATCGACAGGGGGGGACTCTGAAGCTTTCTTT; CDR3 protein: CASSLSTGGDSEAFF
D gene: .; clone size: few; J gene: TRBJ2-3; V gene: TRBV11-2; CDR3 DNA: TGTGCCAGCAGCTTAAAAGGCGGCCTAGCGACAGATACGCAGTATTTT; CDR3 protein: CASSLKGGLATDTQYF
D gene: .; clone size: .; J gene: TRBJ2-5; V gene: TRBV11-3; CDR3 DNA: TGTGCCAGCAGCCAATCCGCAGGGCAAGAGACCCAGTACTTC; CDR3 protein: CASSQSAGQETQYF
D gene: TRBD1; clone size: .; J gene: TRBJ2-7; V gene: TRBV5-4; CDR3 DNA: TGTGCCAGCAGCCCGGCTTGGCAGGGGGCTGACGAGCAGTACTTC; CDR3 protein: CASSPAWQGADEQYF
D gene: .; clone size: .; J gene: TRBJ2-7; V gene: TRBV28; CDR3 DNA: TGTGCCAGCACCCCCGACAGGTACGAGCAGTACTTC; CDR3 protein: CASTPDRYEQYF
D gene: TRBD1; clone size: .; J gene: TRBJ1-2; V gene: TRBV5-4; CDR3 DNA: TGTGCCAGCAGCTTAACAGGGGTCTATGGCTACACCTTC; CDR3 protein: CASSLTGVYGYTF
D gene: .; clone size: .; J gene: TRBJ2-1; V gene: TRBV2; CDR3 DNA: TGTGCCAGCAGTGCAGAAAGGGGGCAGTTCTTC; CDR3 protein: CASSAERGQFF
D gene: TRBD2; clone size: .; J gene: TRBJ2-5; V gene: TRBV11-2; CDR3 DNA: TGTGCCAGCAGCTTAGTAGCGGGAGTGGAGACCCAGTACTTC; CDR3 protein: CASSLVAGVETQYF
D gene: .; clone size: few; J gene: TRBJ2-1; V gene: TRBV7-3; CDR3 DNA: TGTTCCAGCAGCTCCCAACTTCAAAGCAATGAGCAGTTCTTC; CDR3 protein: CSSSSQLQSNEQFF
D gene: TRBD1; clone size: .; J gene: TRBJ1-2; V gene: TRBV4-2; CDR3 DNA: TGTGCCAGCAGCCGGGCACCGGGACAGCTTAACTATGGCTACACCTTC; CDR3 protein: CASSRAPGQLNYGYTF
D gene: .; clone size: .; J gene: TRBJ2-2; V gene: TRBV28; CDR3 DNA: TGTGCCAGCAGTTTTAGTCTGGGACATACTGTTTCAGACACCGGGGAGCTGTTTTTT; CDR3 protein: CASSFSLGHTVSDTGELFF
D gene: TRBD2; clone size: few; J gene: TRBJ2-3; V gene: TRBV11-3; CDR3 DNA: TGTGCCAGCAGCTTGTCTGGCGGGGGGGGGACAGATACGCAGTATTTT; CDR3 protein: CASSLSGGGGTDTQYF